These 15 T cell receptor beta chains were all obtained from the same sample, sequenced in a study of shared clonotypes between healthy human individuals. Naive CD8 cells, CD45RO-negative and positively selected for CCR7, excluded terminally differentiated effector memory CD45RA+ cells. Measured with immunoSEQ multiplex PCR; TCRdb has only the in-frame clones, and not every one. The sample has about 2 million clones; about 95% are singletons. The sequencing input was naive CD8+ T cells sorted from blood. Receptors were obtained from a young man in good health.

This chain links TRBV19 with TRBJ1-4; D is perhaps TRBD1 (6 bases). The CDR3 is 15 amino acids. Germline lookup yields CDR1 LNHDA and CDR2 SQIVND (reference sequence). Deletions cut 3 bases from V and 2 bases from J, with 10 bases between. Written as DNA, the CDR3 is TGTGCCAGTAGTATCGGGACAACTACTAATGAAAAACTGTTTTTT. This encodes CASSIGTTTNEKLFF.

The chain couples TRBV7-2 to TRBJ2-7; D remains unclear. Trimming pared 4 bases from V and 3 bases from J, leaving 7 bases between. CDR1 SGHTA and CDR2 FQGNSA come from the germline V gene. This CDR3 contains 12 residues. The CDR3 coding sequence is TGTGCCAGCAGCTCAGGTGACTACGAGCAGTACTTC. Translation gives CASSSGDYEQYF. The whole variable domain, remainder taken from reference TRBV7-2 and TRBJ2-7, is GAGVSQSPSNKVTEKGKDVELRCDPISGHTALYWYRQSLGQGLEFLIYFQGNSAPDKSGLPSDRFSAERTGGSVSTLTIQRTQQEDSAVYLCASSSGDYEQYFGPGTRLTVT.

V usage is TRBV4-1 and J usage is TRBJ2-7; no definite D call. Germline V gene lookup returns CDR1 MGHRA and CDR2 YSYEKL. Trimming took off 1 base at V and 0 bases at J, with 10 bases between the two ends. The CDR3 covers 15 residues. The CDR3 here is CASSQVFGNSYEQYF. CDR3 bases: TGCGCCAGCAGCCAAGTATTTGGCAACTCCTACGAGCAGTACTTC.

The chain combines TRBV4-3 with TRBJ2-5; TRBD2 matches 8 bases. Germline lookup yields CDR1 LGHNA and CDR2 YSLEER. V was clipped by 0 bases and J by 4 bases; unmatched bases: 13. CDR3 length equals 18 residues. The CDR3 bases are TGCGCCAGCAGCCAAGAGAGCGTGAGCGGGAGTTTTGGAGAGACCCAGTACTTC. This sequence encodes CASSQESVSGSFGETQYF.

V gene TRBV2 combines with J gene TRBJ2-3, with TRBD2 identical over 12 bases. Trimming took 4 bases from V and 4 from J; bases not matched to a gene: 12. The CDR3 contains 18 residues. The V gene's germline CDR1 is SNHLY and CDR2 FYNNEI. The chain's CDR3 is CASSAWTSGDVNADTQYF. As DNA, the CDR3 is TGTGCCAGCAGTGCGTGGACTAGCGGGGACGTCAATGCAGATACGCAGTATTTT.

V gene TRBV6-5 combines with J gene TRBJ1-1, with D uncertain. Between the trimmed V and J ends, which lost 0 bases and 5 bases, there was a span of 16 bases. Germline values: CDR1 MNHEY, CDR2 SVGAGI. The CDR3 totals 16 residues. The chain's CDR3 is CASSYSKTAGSTEAFF. In nucleotides, the CDR3 is TGTGCCAGCAGTTACTCGAAAACAGCCGGGAGTACTGAAGCTTTCTTT.

The chain employs TRBV5-1 and TRBJ2-3; 7 bases are a match to TRBD1. The CDR3 is made up of 14 amino acids. With 0 bases clipped from V and 4 bases from J, the junction kept 2 bases outside the gene matches. CDR1 and CDR2 from the germline V gene are SGHRS and YFSETQ. The DNA of the CDR3 is TGCGCCAGCAGCTTGGAAACAGGGGCAGATACGCAGTATTTT. It is translated as CASSLETGADTQYF.

Worth noting for this clone: This CDR3 is also generated by other DNA sequences in the sample. As DNA, the CDR3 is TGTGCCAGCAGTTTACTCAGCACAGATACGCAGTATTTT. Protein product: CASSLLSTDTQYF. The chain is built from TRBV27 and TRBJ2-3; D is unclear. Trimming stripped 2 bases from V and 0 bases from J, with 3 bases between. Germline V gene data show CDR1 as MNHEY and CDR2 as SMNVEV (reference sequence). The CDR3 totals 13 residues.

This chain joins TRBV30 and TRBJ1-1, with unresolved D. Germline lookup yields CDR1 GTSNPN and CDR2 SVGIG (reference sequence). V was cut by 4 bases and J by 4 bases, with 13 bases left in between. The CDR3 runs to 13 residues. In nucleotides, the CDR3 is TGTGCCTGGACTGCGAGGGAGCTCACTGAAGCTTTCTTT. This encodes CAWTARELTEAFF.

The count of this clone is one. The chain joins TRBV14 to TRBJ1-2, with D uncertain. Trimming removed 1 base at V and 3 bases at J, with 12 bases between. Looked up from germline, CDR1 is SGHDN and CDR2 is FVKESK. The CDR3 spans 15 residues. CDR3 nucleotides: TGTGCCAGCAGCCAAGGACAAGGAGGGTACTATGGCTACACCTTC. Amino acids: CASSQGQGGYYGYTF.

This clone has a single count. The genes are TRBV4-1 and TRBJ2-3; the match to TRBD2 covers 9 bases. CDR3 length: 16 amino acids. Looked up from germline, CDR1 is MGHRA and CDR2 is YSYEKL. V dropped 3 bases and J dropped 1; count of bases not matched to a gene: 5. The CDR3 DNA is TGCGCCAGCAGCCAGGGGACTAGCAGCGGCACAGATACGCAGTATTTT. Translating it yields CASSQGTSSGTDTQYF.

In nucleotides, the CDR3 is TGTGCCAGCAGCCCAGACCGGGGCGAGCAGTACTTC. It encodes CASSPDRGEQYF. The rearrangement uses TRBV7-8 and TRBJ2-7, with D perhaps TRBD2 (5 bases). Germline V lookup: CDR1 SGHVS, CDR2 FQNEAQ. The CDR3 is made up of 12 amino acids. V shed 5 bases and J shed 6 bases, with 11 bases lying between them.

The genes are TRBV11-2 and TRBJ2-7, with 8 bases matching TRBD1. The V and J ends lost 5 bases and 6 bases, in that order; junction bases with no gene match: 6. Germline assignment: CDR1 SGHAT and CDR2 FQNNGV. This CDR3 is built from 13 residues. CDR3 region: CASSQVGTGEQYF. The CDR3 nucleotides are TGTGCCAGCAGCCAAGTAGGGACAGGCGAGCAGTACTTC.

V gene TRBV28 combines with J gene TRBJ1-1; 10 bases agree with TRBD1. The CDR3 covers 15 residues. In germline, CDR1 is MDHEN, CDR2 SYDVKM. The V segment lost 7 bases and the J segment 4 bases; nucleotides outside the gene matches: 9. The CDR3 protein is CASTGPGQGPTEAFF. DNA for the CDR3: TGTGCCAGCACAGGACCGGGACAGGGGCCCACTGAAGCTTTCTTT. The whole variable domain, remainder taken from reference TRBV28 and TRBJ1-1, is DVKVTQSSRYLVKRTGEKVFLECVQDMDHENMFWYRQDPGLGLRLIYFSYDVKMKEKGDIPEGYSVSREKKERFSLILESASTNQTSMYLCASTGPGQGPTEAFFGQGTRLTVV.

The rearrangement links TRBV2 to TRBJ1-4; maybe TRBD1 (6 bases). In germline, CDR1 is SNHLY, CDR2 FYNNEI. The CDR3 sequence is 13 residues long. The V and J ends lost 9 bases and 8 bases respectively, with 16 bases between them. The CDR3, as DNA: TGTGCCAGTCTACAGGGAGGGTTGGAAAAACTGTTTTTT. This sequence encodes CASLQGGLEKLFF.